Each of the 21 T cell receptor beta chains below was sequenced from the same sample in a study of identical twins. TCRdb used MiXCR to reprocess the 5' RACE reads, holding one entry per CDR3 protein. The sample gives 460,000 or so distinct CDR3 sequences, 13% to 15% of which show up once; around 0.57% is in the top ten. The same data also went into a second study, on yellow fever vaccine responses in identical twins.

The material sequenced was CD4+ T cells sorted from blood. All receptors come from a woman aged 18-29 years in good health.

This clonotype was recorded at least ten times. V usage is TRBV12-3 or TRBV12-4 and J usage is TRBJ2-3; D might be TRBD1 (5 bases). There are 14 residues in the CDR3. Deletions cut 3 bases from V and 3 bases from J, with 10 bases between. CDR3 coding DNA: TGTGCCAGCAGTTTTGGGGCTGGGACAGATACGCAGTATTTT. Amino acids: CASSFGAGTDTQYF.

The chain employs TRBV2 and TRBJ2-4; D may be TRBD1 or TRBD2 (6 bases each). V lost 6 bases and J lost 0, with 12 bases in between. The length of the CDR3 is 15 residues. CDR1 and CDR2 (germline): SNHLY, FYNNEI. The CDR3 DNA reads TGTGCCAGCAGGCCCTCGGGGGCAGCCAAAAACATTCAGTACTTC. It encodes CASRPSGAAKNIQYF.

The chain uses TRBV5-5 and TRBJ2-5; perhaps D is TRBD1 or TRBD2 (5 bases each). Deletions cut 9 bases from V and 3 bases from J, with 18 bases between. The CDR3 has 14 residues. Germline V gives CDR1 SGHKS, CDR2 YYEKEE (reference sequence). The CDR3: CATKRTPGEETQYF. The CDR3 nucleotides read TGTGCCACTAAACGGACACCCGGGGAAGAGACCCAGTACTTC.

This clonotype was found a few times. The genes are TRBV27 and TRBJ2-7; no clear D gene. CDR3 size: 14 residues. V was clipped by 5 bases and J by 4 bases, with 15 bases between them. Germline CDR1 reads MNHEY; CDR2 reads SMNVEV (reference sequence). Here the CDR3 DNA reads TGTGCCAGCAGTCGTAACACTCAGCAGTACGAGCAGTACTTC. Protein product: CASSRNTQQYEQYF.

The chain recombines TRBV5-1 with TRBJ2-7; the match to TRBD2 covers 16 bases. CDR1 and CDR2 from the germline V gene are SGHRS and YFSETQ. CDR3 length: 18 residues. J was trimmed by 7 bases and V by 3 bases; bases with no gene match: 13. Written as DNA, the CDR3 is TGCGCCAGCAGCTCACCGGGACTAGCGGGGGGGCCATCTACGGAGCAGTACTTC. Protein product: CASSSPGLAGGPSTEQYF.

V gene TRBV6-6 combines with J gene TRBJ2-5; a weak D match, TRBD1 (7 bases). V dropped 5 bases and J dropped 5 bases, with 12 bases sitting between them. The germline V gene has CDR1 MNHNY and CDR2 SVGAGI (reference sequence). The CDR3 length is 13 residues. The CDR3 sequence is CASSGGGAETQYF. The CDR3 coding sequence is TGTGCCAGCAGTGGAGGGGGCGCGGAGACCCAGTACTTC.

This clonotype appeared a few times. The V call is TRBV3-1, the J call TRBJ1-1; D is undetermined. Trimming removed 1 base from V and 4 bases from J, with 7 bases in between. This CDR3 region has 13 residues. Germline V gene data show CDR1 as LGHDT and CDR2 as YNNKEL (reference sequence). The CDR3 reads CASSQAPGTEAFF. The CDR3 nucleotides are TGTGCCAGCAGCCAAGCGCCGGGCACTGAAGCTTTCTTT.

CDR3 in amino acids: CASSLGGGSRTDTQYF. The CDR3 nucleotides read TGTGCCAGCAGCTTGGGGGGGGGCTCGAGGACAGATACGCAGTATTTT. The rearrangement joins TRBV7-6 to TRBJ2-3, with D tentatively TRBD2 (7 bases). Trimming cost V 3 bases and J 3 bases, with 16 bases left between them. From germline, CDR1 is SGHVS and CDR2 FNYEAQ. The CDR3 runs to 16 residues.

This clonotype has at least ten counts. Germline and junction disagree at one end, which may indicate a read error. The rearrangement joins TRBV5-1 to TRBJ2-2; D gene uncertain. This CDR3 is built from 11 residues. Germline CDR1 reads SGHRS; CDR2 reads YFSETQ. The CDR3: CASSETGELFF. The CDR3 nucleotides read TGTGCCAGTAGTGAAACCGGGGAGCTGTTTTTT.

This clonotype occurred a few times. J is TRBJ2-5 and V is TRBV7-8, with 7 bases fitting TRBD2. The CDR3 has 16 residues. Losses at the gene ends were 4 bases for V and 4 bases for J; bases not matched to a gene: 12. Per the germline V gene, CDR1 is SGHVS and CDR2 is FQNEAQ. The CDR3 nucleotides read TGTGCCAGCAGCTCATCTTCCTTGGGGGGGGGAGAGACCCAGTACTTC. Its translation: CASSSSSLGGGETQYF.

This clonotype was counted between two and nine times. The chain couples TRBV12-3 or TRBV12-4 to TRBJ2-2, with D possibly TRBD2 on 7 matching bases. Between the trimmed V and J ends, which lost 1 base and 7 bases, there was a span of 13 bases. The CDR3 length is 15 residues. CDR3 sequence reads: CASSLGGGAGGELFF. The CDR3 region has the DNA TGTGCCAGCAGTTTAGGAGGGGGGGCAGGCGGGGAGCTGTTTTTT.

This clonotype turned up a few times. The chain carries TRBV25-1 and TRBJ2-5; possibly TRBD1 for D (6 bases). Germline CDR1 reads MGHDK; CDR2 reads SYGVNS. Trimming left V 3 bases short and J 3 bases short, with 14 bases between. There are 15 residues in the CDR3. The CDR3 DNA is TGTGCCAGCAGTGAGTTTACAGGGAAAAAAGAGACCCAGTACTTC. It translates to CASSEFTGKKETQYF.

This clonotype was recorded many times. The V gene is TRBV10-3, the J gene TRBJ2-5; D is undetermined. Germline V gene data show CDR1 as ENHRY and CDR2 as SYGVKD. V was shortened by 6 bases and J by 2 bases, with 10 bases between the two germline ends. The CDR3 is 13 residues long. The CDR3 nucleotides read TGTGCCATCAGCTCGGGTGTACAAGAGACCCAGTACTTC. This sequence encodes CAISSGVQETQYF.

This clonotype came up a few times. The CDR3 nucleotides are TGTGCCAGCAGTGTTGACAGGAGCACTTCCTACGAGCAGTACTTC. Translated, it gives CASSVDRSTSYEQYF. The chain is built from TRBV2 and TRBJ2-7, with D perhaps matching TRBD1 (6 bases). Germline V lookup: CDR1 SNHLY, CDR2 FYNNEI. The CDR3 is 15 residues long. V was cut by 4 bases and J by 1 base, with 14 bases left in between.

This clonotype was picked up a small number of times. This chain links TRBV6-2 or TRBV6-3 with TRBJ2-1, with D unresolved. CDR1 MNHEY and CDR2 SVGEGT come from the germline V gene. V dropped 7 bases and J dropped 6 bases, with 16 bases sitting between them. The CDR3 covers 14 residues. The CDR3 spells CASKTVRSINEQFF. DNA for the CDR3: TGTGCCAGCAAAACAGTCAGGAGCATCAATGAGCAGTTCTTC.

The CDR3: CASAEAGGGERNIQYF. CDR3 bases: TGTGCCAGCGCAGAAGCTGGGGGAGGGGAGCGGAACATTCAGTACTTC. This rearrangement joins TRBV27 to TRBJ2-4; 7 nucleotides line up with TRBD2. Germline CDR1 reads MNHEY; CDR2 reads SMNVEV (reference sequence). CDR3 size: 16 residues. The junction had 17 bases not matched to a gene; V was cut back by 8 bases and J by 7 bases.

This clonotype has only a few counts. J is TRBJ2-5 and V is TRBV6-4; the match to TRBD2 covers 10 bases. CDR3 size: 15 residues. Looked up from germline, CDR1 is MRHNA and CDR2 is SNTAGT. With 3 bases clipped from V and 11 bases from J, the junction kept 12 bases outside the gene matches. CDR3 nucleotides: TGTGCCAGCAGTGAGGCTAGCGGGAGAAACCAGAGACAGTACTTC. This translates into CASSEASGRNQRQYF.

This clonotype was observed a handful of times. The chain recombines TRBV6-2 or TRBV6-3 with TRBJ1-5; weak D call: TRBD1 (5 bases). This CDR3 spans 13 amino acids. V lost 8 bases and J lost 5, with 13 bases in between. Germline V gene data show CDR1 as MNHEY and CDR2 as SVGEGT. The CDR3 is CASRAAGDQPQHF. DNA of the CDR3: TGTGCCAGCCGAGCCGCGGGGGATCAGCCCCAGCATTTT.

This clonotype came up many times. CDR3 DNA sequence: TGTGCCAGCAGTTCGACCGTCGGTGAAGCTTTCTTT. Translated: CASSSTVGEAFF. V usage is TRBV12-3 or TRBV12-4 and J usage is TRBJ1-1; D unclear. The V end was cut by 4 bases, the J end by 7 bases, with 10 bases between. The CDR3 length is 12 residues.

V is TRBV5-4 and J is TRBJ1-5; weak D call: TRBD1 (5 bases). The germline gives CDR1 SGHNT, CDR2 YYREEE (reference sequence). V shed 1 base and J shed 0 bases, with 8 bases lying between them. The CDR3 extends over 15 amino acids. Here the CDR3 DNA reads TGTGCCAGCAGCTTGTGGGGGAATAGCAATCAGCCCCAGCATTTT. Translation: CASSLWGNSNQPQHF. Looking up the rest from reference TRBV5-4 and TRBJ1-5 gives the full variable domain: ETGVTQSPTHLIKTRGQQVTLRCSSQSGHNTVSWYQQALGQGPQFIFQYYREEENGRGNFPPRFSGLQFPNYSSELNVNALELDDSALYLCASSLWGNSNQPQHFGDGTRLSIL.

The J gene is TRBJ2-3, the V gene TRBV7-8, with D perhaps TRBD1 or TRBD2 (5 bases each). CDR3 length: 16 amino acids. Germline CDR1 and CDR2: SGHVS and FQNEAQ. Deletions cut 4 bases from V and 0 bases from J, with 14 bases between. The CDR3 here is CASSSQGAASTDTQYF. The CDR3 nucleotides are TGTGCCAGCAGCTCCCAGGGAGCTGCCAGCACAGATACGCAGTATTTT.